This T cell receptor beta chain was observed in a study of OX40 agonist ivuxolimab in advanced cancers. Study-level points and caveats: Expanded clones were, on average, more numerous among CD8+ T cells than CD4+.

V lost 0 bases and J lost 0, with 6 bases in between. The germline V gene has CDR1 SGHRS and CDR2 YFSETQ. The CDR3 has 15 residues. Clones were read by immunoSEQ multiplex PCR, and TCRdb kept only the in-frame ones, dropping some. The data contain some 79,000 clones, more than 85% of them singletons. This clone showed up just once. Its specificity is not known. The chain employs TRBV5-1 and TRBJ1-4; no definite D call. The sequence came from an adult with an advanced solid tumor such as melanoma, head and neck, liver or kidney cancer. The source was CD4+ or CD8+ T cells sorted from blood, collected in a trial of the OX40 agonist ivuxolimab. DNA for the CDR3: TGCGCCAGCAGCTTGGGAGGATCAACTAATGAAAAACTGTTTTTT. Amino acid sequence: CASSLGGSTNEKLFF.